This T cell receptor beta chain was sequenced in a study of identifying expanded T cells in peripheral blood. General study findings and limits: Clone count variance between approximately 2-week samples rose with total template count.

The CDR3 covers 14 residues. Per germline, CDR1 MNHEY and CDR2 SMNVEV (reference sequence). Deletions cut 4 bases from V and 0 bases from J, with 7 bases between. Only in-frame clones appear in the TCRdb table, and some are missing; sequencing was by immunoSEQ multiplex PCR. The table has 83,000 or so clones, 88% seen once. About this clone: Its antigen is undetermined.

The sequence derives from a person aged 18-70 years in good health. The sample consisted of blood. V usage is TRBV27 and J usage is TRBJ2-1; D is unclear. CDR3: CASSSLRSYNEQFF. Written as DNA, the CDR3 is TGTGCCAGCAGTTCCCTCCGCTCCTACAATGAGCAGTTCTTC.